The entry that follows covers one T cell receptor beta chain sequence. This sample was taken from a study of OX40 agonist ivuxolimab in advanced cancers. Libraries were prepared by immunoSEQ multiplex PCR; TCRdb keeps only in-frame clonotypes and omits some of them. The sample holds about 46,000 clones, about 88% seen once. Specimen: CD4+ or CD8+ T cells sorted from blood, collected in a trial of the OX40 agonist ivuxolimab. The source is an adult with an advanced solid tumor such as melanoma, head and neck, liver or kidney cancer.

CDR3 in amino acids: CASRKTGLNEQFF. The DNA for the CDR3 is TGTGCCAGCAGAAAGACAGGGCTCAATGAGCAGTTCTTC. The gene calls are TRBV14 and TRBJ2-1; 7 positions agree with TRBD1. Germline lookup yields CDR1 SGHDN and CDR2 FVKESK. The CDR3 loop spans 13 amino acids. The V segment lost 6 bases and the J segment 6 bases; nucleotides outside the gene matches: 5.